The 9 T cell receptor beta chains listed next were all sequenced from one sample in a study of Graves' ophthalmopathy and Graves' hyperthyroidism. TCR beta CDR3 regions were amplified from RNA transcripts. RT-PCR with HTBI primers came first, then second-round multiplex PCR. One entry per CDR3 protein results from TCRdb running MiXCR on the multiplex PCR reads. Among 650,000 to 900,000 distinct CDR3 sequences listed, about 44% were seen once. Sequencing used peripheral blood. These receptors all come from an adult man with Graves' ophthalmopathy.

The CDR3 protein is CASSTLTGQQYF. CDR3 DNA sequence: TGTGCCAGCAGCACCCTGACGGGACAGCAGTACTTC. The rearrangement uses TRBV7-9 and TRBJ2-7; D might be TRBD1 or TRBD2, each matching 5 bases. The germline V gene has CDR1 SEHNR and CDR2 FQNEAQ (reference sequence). The CDR3 has 12 amino acids. Trimming left V 5 bases short and J 8 bases short, with 13 bases between.

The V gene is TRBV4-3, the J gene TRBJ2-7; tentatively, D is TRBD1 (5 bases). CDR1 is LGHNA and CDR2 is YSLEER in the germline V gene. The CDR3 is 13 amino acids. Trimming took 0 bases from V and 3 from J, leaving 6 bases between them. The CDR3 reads CASSQDQGYEQYF. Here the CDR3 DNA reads TGCGCCAGCAGCCAAGATCAGGGCTACGAGCAGTACTTC.

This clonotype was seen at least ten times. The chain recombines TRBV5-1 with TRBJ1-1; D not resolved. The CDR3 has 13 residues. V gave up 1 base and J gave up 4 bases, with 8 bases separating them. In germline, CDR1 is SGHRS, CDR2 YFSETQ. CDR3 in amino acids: CASSLSQSTEAFF. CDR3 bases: TGCGCCAGCAGCTTGTCCCAAAGCACTGAAGCTTTCTTT.

This CDR3 is CASSQVGAGQETQYF. In DNA form, the CDR3 reads TGTGCCAGCAGCCAAGTAGGTGCAGGGCAAGAGACCCAGTACTTC. This chain links TRBV11-1 with TRBJ2-5; tentatively, D is TRBD1 (5 bases). Trimming removed 5 bases from V and 2 bases from J, with 15 bases in between. This CDR3 spans 15 amino acids. Germline CDR1 SGHAT, CDR2 FQDESV (reference sequence).

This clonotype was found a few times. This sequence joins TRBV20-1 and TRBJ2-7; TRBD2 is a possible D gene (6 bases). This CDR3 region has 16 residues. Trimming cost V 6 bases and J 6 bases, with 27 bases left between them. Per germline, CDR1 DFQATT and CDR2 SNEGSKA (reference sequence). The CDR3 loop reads CSAPDAGQAGYLEQYF. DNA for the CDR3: TGCAGTGCCCCCGATGCGGGGCAGGCGGGGTATCTCGAGCAGTACTTC.

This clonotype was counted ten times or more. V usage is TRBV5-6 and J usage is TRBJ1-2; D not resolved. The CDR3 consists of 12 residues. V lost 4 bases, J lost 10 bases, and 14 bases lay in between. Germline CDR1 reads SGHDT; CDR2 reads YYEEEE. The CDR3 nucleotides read TGTGCCAGCAGCCGCCGGCTTGTTGACTACACCTTC. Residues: CASSRRLVDYTF.

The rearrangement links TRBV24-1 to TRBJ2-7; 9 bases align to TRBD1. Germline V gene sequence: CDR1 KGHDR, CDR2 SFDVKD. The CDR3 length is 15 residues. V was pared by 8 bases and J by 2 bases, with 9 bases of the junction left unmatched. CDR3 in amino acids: CATIQPGQGPYEQYF. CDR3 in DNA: TGTGCCACCATCCAACCGGGACAGGGACCCTACGAGCAGTACTTC.

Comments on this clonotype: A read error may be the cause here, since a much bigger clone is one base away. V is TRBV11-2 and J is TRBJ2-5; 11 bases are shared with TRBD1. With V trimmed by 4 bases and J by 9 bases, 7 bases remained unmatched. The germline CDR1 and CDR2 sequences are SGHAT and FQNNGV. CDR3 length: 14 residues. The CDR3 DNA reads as TGTGCCAGCAGCTACGGGACAGGGGGGGAGGCCCAGTACTTC. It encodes CASSYGTGGEAQYF.

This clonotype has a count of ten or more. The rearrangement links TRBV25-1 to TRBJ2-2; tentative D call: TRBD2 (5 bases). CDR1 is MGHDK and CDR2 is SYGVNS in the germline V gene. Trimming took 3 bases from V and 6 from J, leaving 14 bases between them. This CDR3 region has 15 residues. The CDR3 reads CASSELEGPAGELFF. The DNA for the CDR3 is TGTGCCAGCAGTGAGCTAGAGGGCCCCGCCGGGGAGCTGTTTTTT.